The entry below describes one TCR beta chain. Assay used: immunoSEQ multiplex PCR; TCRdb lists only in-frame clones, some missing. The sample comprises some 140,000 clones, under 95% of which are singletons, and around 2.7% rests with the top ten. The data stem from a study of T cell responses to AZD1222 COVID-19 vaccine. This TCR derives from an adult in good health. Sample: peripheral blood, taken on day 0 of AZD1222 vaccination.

The CDR3 reads CASNQGTSGSDNWETQYF. In DNA, the CDR3 is TGTGCCAGCAACCAAGGGACTAGCGGGTCCGACAATTGGGAGACCCAGTACTTC. The chain links TRBV7-9 to TRBJ2-5; 12 nucleotides match TRBD2. The germline V gene has CDR1 SEHNR and CDR2 FQNEAQ (reference sequence). This CDR3 comprises 18 residues. V was clipped by 7 bases and J by 5 bases; unmatched bases: 17.